The clone carrying this T cell receptor beta chain showed up just a few times. Its matching antigen is unknown. Sequencing libraries for TCR beta were prepared with iRepertoire HTBI primers and Arm-PCR of CDR3 regions. TCRdb reanalysed the multiplex PCR reads using MiXCR and keeps one entry per CDR3 protein. The sample consists of hundreds of thousands of distinct CDR3 sequences, 30% of them appearing once. Time point given: persistent/refractory GD, antithyroid drugs over 5 years with positive TRAb. The TCR library was prepared using RNA isolated from PBMCs. This CDR3 comprises 14 residues. Trimming shortened V by 5 bases and J by 7 bases, and 12 bases separated the two germline ends. This entry comes from a study of regulatory T cells in long-lasting Graves disease. Study results and limitations: Preferential use of TRBV28, TRBJ1-2 and TRBJ2-5 was seen in persistent disease.

Sequencing was performed on peripheral blood mononuclear cells (PBMCs), taken when the disease was refractory, from a patient treated with antithyroid drugs. The sequence was obtained from a female donor with Graves disease. The rearrangement links TRBV12-3 or TRBV12-4 to TRBJ1-6; D uncertain. The CDR3 spells CASSIGRGNSPLHF. The DNA of the CDR3 is TGTGCCAGCAGTATAGGACGGGGAAATTCACCCCTCCACTTT.